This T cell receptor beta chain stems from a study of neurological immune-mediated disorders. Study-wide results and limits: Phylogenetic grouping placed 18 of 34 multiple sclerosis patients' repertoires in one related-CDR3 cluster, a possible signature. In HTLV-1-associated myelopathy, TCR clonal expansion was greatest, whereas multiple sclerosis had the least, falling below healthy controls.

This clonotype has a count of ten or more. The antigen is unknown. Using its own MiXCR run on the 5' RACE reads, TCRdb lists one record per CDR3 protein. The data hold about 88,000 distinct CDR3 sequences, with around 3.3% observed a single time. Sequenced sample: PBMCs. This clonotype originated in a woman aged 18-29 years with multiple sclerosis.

DNA for the CDR3: TGCGCCAGCGCGGGGGGGGACCGAGATACGCAGTATTTT. Translating gives CASAGGDRDTQYF. The chain couples TRBV5-1 to TRBJ2-3, with 9 bases lining up with TRBD2. V lost 7 bases and J lost 5; bases outside the gene matches: 5. This CDR3 has 13 residues. The germline CDR1 and CDR2 sequences are SGHRS and YFSETQ. Using reference TRBV5-1 and TRBJ2-3 for the parts outside the CDR3, the full variable domain is KAGVTQTPRYLIKTRGQQVTLSCSPISGHRSVSWYQQTPGQGLQFLFEYFSETQRNKGNFPGRFSGRQFSNSRSEMNVSTLELGDSALYLCASAGGDRDTQYFGPGTRLTVL.